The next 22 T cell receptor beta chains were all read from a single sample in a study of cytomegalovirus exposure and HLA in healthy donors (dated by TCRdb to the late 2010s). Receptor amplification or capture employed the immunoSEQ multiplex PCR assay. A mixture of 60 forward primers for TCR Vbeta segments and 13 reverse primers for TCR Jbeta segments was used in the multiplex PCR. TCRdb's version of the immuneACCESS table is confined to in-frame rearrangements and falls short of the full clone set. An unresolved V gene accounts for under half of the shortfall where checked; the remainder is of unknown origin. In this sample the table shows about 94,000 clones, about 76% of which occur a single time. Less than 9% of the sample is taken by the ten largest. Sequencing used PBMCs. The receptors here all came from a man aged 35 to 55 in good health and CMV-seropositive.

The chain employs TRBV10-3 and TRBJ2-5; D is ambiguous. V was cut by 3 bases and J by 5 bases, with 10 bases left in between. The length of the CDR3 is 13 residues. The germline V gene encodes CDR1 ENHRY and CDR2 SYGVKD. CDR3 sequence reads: CAISESSRETQYF. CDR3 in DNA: TGTGCCATCAGTGAAAGTAGTCGGGAGACCCAGTACTTC.

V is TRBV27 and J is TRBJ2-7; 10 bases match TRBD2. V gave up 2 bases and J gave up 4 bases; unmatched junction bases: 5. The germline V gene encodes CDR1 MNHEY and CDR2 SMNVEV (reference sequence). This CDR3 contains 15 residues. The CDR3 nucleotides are TGTGCCAGCAGTTTAAGTCCTAGCGGGGGATACGAGCAGTACTTC. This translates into CASSLSPSGGYEQYF.

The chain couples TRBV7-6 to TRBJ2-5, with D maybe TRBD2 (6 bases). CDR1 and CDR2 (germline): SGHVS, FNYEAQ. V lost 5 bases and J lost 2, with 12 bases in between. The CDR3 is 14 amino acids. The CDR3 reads CASSTGLEQETQYF. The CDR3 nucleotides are TGTGCCAGCAGCACGGGACTGGAGCAAGAGACCCAGTACTTC.

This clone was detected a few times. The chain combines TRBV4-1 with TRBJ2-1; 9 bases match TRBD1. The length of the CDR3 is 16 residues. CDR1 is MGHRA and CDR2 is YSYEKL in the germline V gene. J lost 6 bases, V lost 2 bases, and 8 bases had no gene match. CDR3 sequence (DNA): TGCGCCAGCAGCCAAAAGACCGGGACAGGGTTCAATGAGCAGTTCTTC. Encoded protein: CASSQKTGTGFNEQFF.

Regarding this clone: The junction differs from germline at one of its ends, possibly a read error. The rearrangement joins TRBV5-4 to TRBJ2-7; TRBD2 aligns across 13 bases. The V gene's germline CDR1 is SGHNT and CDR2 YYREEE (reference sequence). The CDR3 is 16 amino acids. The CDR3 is CASGLTSGRPPYEQYF. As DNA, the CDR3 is TGTGCCAGCGGCTTGACTAGCGGGAGGCCCCCCTACGAGCAGTACTTC.

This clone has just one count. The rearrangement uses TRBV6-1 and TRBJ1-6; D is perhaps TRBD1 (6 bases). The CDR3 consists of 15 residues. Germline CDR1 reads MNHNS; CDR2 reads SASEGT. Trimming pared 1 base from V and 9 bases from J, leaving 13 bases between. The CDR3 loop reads CASSEVGGARSPLHF. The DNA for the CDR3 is TGTGCCAGCAGTGAAGTAGGGGGGGCGCGTTCACCCCTCCACTTT.

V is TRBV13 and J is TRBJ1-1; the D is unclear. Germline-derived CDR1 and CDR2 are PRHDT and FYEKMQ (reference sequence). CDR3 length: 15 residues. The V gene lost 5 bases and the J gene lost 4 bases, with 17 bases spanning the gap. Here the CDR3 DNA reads TGTGCCAGCAGCCCTCGAGACTCTGGGTTCACTGAAGCTTTCTTT. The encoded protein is CASSPRDSGFTEAFF.

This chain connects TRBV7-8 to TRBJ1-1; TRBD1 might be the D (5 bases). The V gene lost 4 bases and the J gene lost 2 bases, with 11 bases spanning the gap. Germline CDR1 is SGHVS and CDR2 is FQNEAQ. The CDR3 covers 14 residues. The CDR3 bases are TGTGCCAGCAGCTCCTATCAGGGTAACACTGAAGCTTTCTTT. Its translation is CASSSYQGNTEAFF. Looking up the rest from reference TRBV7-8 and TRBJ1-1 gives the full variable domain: GAGVSQSPRYKVAKRGQDVALRCDPISGHVSLFWYQQALGQGPEFLTYFQNEAQLDKSGLPSDRFFAERPEGSVSTLKIQRTQQEDSAVYLCASSSYQGNTEAFFGQGTRLTVV.

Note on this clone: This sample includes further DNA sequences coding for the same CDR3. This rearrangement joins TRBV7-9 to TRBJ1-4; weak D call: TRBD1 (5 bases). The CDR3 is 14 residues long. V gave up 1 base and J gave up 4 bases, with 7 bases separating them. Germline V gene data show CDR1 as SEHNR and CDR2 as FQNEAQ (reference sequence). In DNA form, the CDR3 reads TGTGCCAGCAGCTTAGGACAGAATAATGAAAAACTGTTTTTT. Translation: CASSLGQNNEKLFF.

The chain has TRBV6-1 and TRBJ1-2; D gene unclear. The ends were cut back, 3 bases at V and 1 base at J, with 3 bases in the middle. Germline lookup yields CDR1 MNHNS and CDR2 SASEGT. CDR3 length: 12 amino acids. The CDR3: CASSESNYGYTF. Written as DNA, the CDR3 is TGTGCCAGCAGTGAGAGTAACTATGGCTACACCTTC.

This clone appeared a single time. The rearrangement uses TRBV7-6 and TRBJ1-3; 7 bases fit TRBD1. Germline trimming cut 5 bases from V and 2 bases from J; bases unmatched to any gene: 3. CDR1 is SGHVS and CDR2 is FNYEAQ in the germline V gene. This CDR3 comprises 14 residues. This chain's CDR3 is CASSPGQAGNTIYF. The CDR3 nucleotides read TGTGCCAGCAGCCCCGGACAGGCTGGAAACACCATATATTTT.

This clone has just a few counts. CDR3 nucleotide sequence: TGTGCCAGCAGTAGCGGGGCGACTGGGGAGACCCAGTACTTC. Its protein is CASSSGATGETQYF. This sequence joins TRBV13 and TRBJ2-5; 8 bases match TRBD2. Unmatched junction bases numbered 8, after V lost 6 bases and J lost 5 bases. Germline V CDR1 and CDR2: PRHDT, FYEKMQ (reference sequence). CDR3 length: 14 amino acids.

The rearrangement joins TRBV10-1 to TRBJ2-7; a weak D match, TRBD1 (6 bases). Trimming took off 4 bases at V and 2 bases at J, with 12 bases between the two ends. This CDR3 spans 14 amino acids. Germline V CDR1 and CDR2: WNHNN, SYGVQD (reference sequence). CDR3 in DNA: TGCGCCAGCAGTGCGGTCAGGGGACCCTACGAGCAGTACTTC. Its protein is CASSAVRGPYEQYF.

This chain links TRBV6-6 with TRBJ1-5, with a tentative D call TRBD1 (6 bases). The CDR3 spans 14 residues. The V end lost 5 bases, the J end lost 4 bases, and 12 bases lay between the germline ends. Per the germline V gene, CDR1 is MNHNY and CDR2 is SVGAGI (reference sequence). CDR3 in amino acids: CASSTGTLNQPQHF. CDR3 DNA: TGTGCCAGCAGTACGGGGACACTAAATCAGCCCCAGCATTTT.

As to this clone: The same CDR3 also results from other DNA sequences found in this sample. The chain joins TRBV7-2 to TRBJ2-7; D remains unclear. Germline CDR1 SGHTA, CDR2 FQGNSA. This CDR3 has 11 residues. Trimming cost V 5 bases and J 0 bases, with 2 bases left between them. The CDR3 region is CASSRSYEQYF. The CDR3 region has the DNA TGTGCCAGCAGCCGCTCCTACGAGCAGTACTTC.

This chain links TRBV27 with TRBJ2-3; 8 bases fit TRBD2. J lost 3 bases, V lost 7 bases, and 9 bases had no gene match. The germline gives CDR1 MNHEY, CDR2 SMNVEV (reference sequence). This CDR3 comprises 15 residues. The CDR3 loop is CASTQSGSNTDTQYF. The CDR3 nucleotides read TGTGCCAGCACCCAAAGCGGGAGTAATACAGATACGCAGTATTTT.

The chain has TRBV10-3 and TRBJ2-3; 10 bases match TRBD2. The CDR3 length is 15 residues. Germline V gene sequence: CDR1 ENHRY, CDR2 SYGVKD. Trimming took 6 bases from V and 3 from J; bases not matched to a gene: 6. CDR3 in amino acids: CAIRDLAGGTDTQYF. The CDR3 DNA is TGTGCCATCAGAGACTTAGCGGGGGGAACAGATACGCAGTATTTT.

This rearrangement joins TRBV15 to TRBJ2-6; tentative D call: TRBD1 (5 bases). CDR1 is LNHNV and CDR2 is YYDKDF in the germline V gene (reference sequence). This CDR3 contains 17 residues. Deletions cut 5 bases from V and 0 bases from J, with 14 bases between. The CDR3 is CATSSLETASGANVLTF. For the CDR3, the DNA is TGTGCCACCAGCTCTTTGGAGACAGCCTCTGGGGCCAACGTCCTGACTTTC.

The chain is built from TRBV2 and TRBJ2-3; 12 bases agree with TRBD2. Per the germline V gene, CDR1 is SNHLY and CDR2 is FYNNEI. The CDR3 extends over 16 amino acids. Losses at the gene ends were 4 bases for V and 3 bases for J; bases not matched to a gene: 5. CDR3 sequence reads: CASSGASGGATDTQYF. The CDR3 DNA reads TGTGCCAGCAGTGGGGCTAGCGGGGGGGCTACAGATACGCAGTATTTT.

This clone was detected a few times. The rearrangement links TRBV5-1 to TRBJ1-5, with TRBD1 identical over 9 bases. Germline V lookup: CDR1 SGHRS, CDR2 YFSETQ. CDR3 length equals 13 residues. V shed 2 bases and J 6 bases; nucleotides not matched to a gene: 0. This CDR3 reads CASSLQGAQPQHF. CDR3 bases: TGCGCCAGCAGCTTACAGGGGGCTCAGCCCCAGCATTTT. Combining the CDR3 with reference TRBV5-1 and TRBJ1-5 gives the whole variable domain KAGVTQTPRYLIKTRGQQVTLSCSPISGHRSVSWYQQTPGQGLQFLFEYFSETQRNKGNFPGRFSGRQFSNSRSEMNVSTLELGDSALYLCASSLQGAQPQHFGDGTRLSIL.

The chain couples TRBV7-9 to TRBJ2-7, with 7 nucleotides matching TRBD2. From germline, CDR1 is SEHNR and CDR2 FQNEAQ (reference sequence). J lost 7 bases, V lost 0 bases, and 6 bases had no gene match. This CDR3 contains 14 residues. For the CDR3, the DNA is TGTGCCAGCAGCTTAGCCAGCGGGGAGAGGGAGCAGTACTTC. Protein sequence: CASSLASGEREQYF.

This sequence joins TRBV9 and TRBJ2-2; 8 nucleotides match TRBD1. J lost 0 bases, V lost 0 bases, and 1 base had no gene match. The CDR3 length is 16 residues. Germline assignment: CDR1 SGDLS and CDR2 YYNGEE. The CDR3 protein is CASSVAGGSNTGELFF. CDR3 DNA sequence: TGTGCCAGCAGCGTAGCAGGGGGCTCGAACACCGGGGAGCTGTTTTTT.